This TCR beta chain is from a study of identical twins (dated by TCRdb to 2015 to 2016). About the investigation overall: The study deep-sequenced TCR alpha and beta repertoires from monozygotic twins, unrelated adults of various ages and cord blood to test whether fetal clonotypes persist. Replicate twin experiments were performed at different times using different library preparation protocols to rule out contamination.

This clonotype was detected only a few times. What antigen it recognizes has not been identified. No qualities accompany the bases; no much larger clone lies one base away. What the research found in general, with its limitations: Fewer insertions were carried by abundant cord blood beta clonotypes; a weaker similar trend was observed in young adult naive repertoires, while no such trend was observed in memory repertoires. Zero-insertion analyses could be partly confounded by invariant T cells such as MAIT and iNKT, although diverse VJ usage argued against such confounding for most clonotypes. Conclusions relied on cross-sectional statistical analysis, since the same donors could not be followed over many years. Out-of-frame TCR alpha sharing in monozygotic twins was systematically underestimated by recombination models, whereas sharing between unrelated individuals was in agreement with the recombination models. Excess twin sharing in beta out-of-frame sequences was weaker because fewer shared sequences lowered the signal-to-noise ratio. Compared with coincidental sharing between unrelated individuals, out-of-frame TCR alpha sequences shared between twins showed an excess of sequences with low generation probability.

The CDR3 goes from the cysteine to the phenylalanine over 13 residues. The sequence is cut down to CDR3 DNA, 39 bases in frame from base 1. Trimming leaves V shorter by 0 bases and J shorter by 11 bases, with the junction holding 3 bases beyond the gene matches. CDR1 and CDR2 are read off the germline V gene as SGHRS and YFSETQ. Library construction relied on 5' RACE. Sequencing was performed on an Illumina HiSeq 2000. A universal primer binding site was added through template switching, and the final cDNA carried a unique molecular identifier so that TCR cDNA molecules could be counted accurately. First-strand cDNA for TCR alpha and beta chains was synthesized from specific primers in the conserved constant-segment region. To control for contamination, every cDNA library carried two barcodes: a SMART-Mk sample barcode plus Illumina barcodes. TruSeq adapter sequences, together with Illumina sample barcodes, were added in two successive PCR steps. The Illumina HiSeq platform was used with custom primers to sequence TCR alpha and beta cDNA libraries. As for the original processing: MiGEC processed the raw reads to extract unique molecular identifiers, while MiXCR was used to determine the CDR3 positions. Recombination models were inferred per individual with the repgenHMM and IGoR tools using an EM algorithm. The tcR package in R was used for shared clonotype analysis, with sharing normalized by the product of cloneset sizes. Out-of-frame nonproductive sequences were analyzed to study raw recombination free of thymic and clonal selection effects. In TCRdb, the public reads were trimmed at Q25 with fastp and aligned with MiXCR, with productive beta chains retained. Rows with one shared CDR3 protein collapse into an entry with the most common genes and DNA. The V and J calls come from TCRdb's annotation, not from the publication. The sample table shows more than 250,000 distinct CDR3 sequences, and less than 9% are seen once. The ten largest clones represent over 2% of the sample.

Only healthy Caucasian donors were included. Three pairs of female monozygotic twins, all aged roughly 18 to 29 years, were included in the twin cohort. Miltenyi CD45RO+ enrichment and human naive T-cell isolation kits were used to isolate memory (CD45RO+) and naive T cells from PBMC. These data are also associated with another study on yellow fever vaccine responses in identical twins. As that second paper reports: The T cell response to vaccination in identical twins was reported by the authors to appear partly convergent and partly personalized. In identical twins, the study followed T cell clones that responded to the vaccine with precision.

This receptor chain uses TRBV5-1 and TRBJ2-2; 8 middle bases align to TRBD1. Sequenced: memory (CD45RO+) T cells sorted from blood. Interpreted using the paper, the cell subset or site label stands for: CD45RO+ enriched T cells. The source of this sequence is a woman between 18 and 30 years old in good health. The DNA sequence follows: TGCGCCAGCAGCTTGGGACAGGGGTACGAGCTGTTTTTT. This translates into CASSLGQGYELFF.